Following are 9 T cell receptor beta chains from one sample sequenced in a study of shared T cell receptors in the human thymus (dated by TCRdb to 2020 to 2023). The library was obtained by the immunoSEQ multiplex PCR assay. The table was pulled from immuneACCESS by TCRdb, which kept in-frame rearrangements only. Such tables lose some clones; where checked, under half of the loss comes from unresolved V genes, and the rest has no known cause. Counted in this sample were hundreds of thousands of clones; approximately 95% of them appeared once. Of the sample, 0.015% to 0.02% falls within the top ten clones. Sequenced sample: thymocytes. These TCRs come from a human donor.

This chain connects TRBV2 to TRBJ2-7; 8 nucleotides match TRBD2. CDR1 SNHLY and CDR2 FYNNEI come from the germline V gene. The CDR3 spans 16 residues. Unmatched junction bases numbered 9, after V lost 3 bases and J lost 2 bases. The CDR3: CASSEVRGTRPYEQYF. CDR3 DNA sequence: TGTGCCAGCAGTGAGGTCCGCGGGACTAGACCCTACGAGCAGTACTTC.

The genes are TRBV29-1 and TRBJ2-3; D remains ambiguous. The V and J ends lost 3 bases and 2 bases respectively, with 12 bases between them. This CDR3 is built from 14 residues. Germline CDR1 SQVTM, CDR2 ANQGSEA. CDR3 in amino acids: CSVDSLRLTDTQYF. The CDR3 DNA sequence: TGCAGCGTTGATTCCTTGCGGCTCACAGATACGCAGTATTTT.

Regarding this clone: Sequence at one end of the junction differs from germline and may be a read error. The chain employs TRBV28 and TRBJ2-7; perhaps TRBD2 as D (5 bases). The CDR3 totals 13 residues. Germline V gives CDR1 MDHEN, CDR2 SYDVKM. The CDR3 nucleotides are TGTGCCAGCAGCCCCTCGAAGTGGGAGTGCGACGTCTTC. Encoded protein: CASSPSKWECDVF.

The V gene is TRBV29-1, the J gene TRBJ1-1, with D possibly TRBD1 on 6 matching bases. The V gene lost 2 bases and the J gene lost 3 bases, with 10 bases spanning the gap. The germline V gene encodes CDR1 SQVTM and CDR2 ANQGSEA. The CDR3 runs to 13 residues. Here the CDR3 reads CSVEQQGDTEAFF. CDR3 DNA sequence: TGCAGCGTTGAACAACAGGGAGACACTGAAGCTTTCTTT.

The CDR3, as DNA: TGTGCCAGCAGCTCCAAGGCATATAACTATGGCTACACCTTC. Encoded protein: CASSSKAYNYGYTF. The chain recombines TRBV6-5 with TRBJ1-2; D remains ambiguous. The V and J ends lost 6 bases and 1 base respectively, with 12 bases between them. The CDR3 contains 14 residues. The germline gives CDR1 MNHEY, CDR2 SVGAGI.

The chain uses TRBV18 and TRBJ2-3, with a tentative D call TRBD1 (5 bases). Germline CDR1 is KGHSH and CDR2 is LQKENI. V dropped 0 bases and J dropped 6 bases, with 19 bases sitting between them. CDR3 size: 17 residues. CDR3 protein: CASSPPVGYLAGDTQYF. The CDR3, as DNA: TGTGCCAGCTCACCACCGGTTGGCTACCTCGCAGGGGATACGCAGTATTTT. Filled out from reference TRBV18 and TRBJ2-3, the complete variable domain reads NAGVMQNPRHLVRRRGQEARLRCSPMKGHSHVYWYRQLPEEGLKFMVYLQKENIIDESGMPKERFSAEFPKEGPSILRIQQVVRGDSAAYFCASSPPVGYLAGDTQYFGPGTRLTVL.

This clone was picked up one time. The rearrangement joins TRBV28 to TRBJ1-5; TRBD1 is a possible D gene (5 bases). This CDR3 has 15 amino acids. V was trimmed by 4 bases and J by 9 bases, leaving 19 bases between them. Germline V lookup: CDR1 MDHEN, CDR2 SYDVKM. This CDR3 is CASSSPGPLSRPQHF. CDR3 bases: TGTGCCAGCAGTTCCCCGGGACCTCTTTCGCGGCCCCAGCATTTT.

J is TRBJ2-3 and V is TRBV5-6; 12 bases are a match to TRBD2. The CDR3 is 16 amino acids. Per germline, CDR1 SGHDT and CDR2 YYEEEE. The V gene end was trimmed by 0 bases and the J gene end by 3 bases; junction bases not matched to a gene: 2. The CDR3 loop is CASSLASGRATDTQYF. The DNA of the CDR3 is TGTGCCAGCAGCTTGGCTAGCGGGAGGGCTACAGATACGCAGTATTTT.

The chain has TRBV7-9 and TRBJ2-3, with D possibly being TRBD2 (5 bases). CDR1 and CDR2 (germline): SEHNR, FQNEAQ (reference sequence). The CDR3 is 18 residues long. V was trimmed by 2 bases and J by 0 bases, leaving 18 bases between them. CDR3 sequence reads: CASSLSSVVGMSTDTQYF. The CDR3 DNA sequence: TGTGCCAGCAGCTTAAGTTCAGTGGTCGGGATGAGCACAGATACGCAGTATTTT.